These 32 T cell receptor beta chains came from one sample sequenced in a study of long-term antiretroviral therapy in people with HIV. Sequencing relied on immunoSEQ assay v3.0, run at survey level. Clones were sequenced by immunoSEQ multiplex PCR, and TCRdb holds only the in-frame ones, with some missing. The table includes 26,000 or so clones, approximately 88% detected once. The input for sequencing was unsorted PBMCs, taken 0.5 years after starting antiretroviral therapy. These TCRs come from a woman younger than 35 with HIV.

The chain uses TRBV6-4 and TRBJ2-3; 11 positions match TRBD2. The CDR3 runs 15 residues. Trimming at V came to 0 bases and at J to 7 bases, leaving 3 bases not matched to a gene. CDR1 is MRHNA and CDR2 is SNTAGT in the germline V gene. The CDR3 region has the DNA TGTGCCAGCAGTGACTCAACTAGCGGGGGTCATACGCAGTATTTT. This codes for CASSDSTSGGHTQYF.

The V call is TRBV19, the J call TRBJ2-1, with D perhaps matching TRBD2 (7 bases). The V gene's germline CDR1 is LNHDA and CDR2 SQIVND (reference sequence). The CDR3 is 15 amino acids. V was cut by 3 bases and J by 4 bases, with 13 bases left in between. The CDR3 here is CASSIGGGLYNEQFF. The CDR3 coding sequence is TGTGCCAGTAGTATCGGCGGGGGCTTATACAATGAGCAGTTCTTC.

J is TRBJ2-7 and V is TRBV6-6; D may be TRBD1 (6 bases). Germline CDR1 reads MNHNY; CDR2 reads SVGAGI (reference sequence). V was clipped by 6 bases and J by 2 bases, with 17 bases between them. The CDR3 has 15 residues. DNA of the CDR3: TGTGCCAGCAGGCCCATCACAGGGAGCCCCTACGAGCAGTACTTC. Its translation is CASRPITGSPYEQYF.

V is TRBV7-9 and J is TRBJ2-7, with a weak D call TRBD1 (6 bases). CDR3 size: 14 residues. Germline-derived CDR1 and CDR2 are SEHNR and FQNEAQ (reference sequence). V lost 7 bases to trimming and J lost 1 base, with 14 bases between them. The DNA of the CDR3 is TGTGCCAGCACCCTAGGGGGTCTGTCCTACGAGCAGTACTTC. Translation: CASTLGGLSYEQYF.

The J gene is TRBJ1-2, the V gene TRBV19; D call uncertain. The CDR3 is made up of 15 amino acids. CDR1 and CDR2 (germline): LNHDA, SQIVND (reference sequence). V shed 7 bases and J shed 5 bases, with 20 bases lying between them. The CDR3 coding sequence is TGTGCCAGTACCTCTCCGAGGCCTGTCAAATATGGCTACACCTTC. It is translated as CASTSPRPVKYGYTF.

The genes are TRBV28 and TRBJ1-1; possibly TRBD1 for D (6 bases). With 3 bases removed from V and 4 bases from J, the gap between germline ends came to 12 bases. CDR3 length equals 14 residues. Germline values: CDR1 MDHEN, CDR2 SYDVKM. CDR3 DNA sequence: TGTGCCAGCAGTTTTCGGGGGCGGATCACTGAAGCTTTCTTT. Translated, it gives CASSFRGRITEAFF.

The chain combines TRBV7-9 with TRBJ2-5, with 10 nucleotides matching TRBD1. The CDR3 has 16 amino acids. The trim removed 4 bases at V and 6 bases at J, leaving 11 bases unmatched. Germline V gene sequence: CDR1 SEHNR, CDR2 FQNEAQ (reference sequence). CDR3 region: CASSYPRDRGGQTQYF. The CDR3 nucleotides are TGTGCCAGCAGCTATCCCCGGGACAGGGGTGGGCAGACCCAGTACTTC. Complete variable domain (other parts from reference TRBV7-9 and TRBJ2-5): DTGVSQNPRHKITKRGQNVTFRCDPISEHNRLYWYRQTLGQGPEFLTYFQNEAQLEKSRLLSDRFSAERPKGSFSTLEIQRTEQGDSAMYLCASSYPRDRGGQTQYFGPGTRLLVL.

The CDR3 loop reads CASSLGSTGLGETQYF. For the CDR3, the DNA is TGCGCCAGCAGCTTGGGCTCAACAGGGTTAGGGGAGACCCAGTACTTC. The rearrangement joins TRBV5-1 to TRBJ2-5; TRBD1 is a possible D gene (6 bases). Per the germline V gene, CDR1 is SGHRS and CDR2 is YFSETQ. V lost 0 bases and J lost 5, with 17 bases in between. The CDR3 has 16 residues. Full variable domain (missing parts from reference TRBV5-1 and TRBJ2-5): KAGVTQTPRYLIKTRGQQVTLSCSPISGHRSVSWYQQTPGQGLQFLFEYFSETQRNKGNFPGRFSGRQFSNSRSEMNVSTLELGDSALYLCASSLGSTGLGETQYFGPGTRLLVL.

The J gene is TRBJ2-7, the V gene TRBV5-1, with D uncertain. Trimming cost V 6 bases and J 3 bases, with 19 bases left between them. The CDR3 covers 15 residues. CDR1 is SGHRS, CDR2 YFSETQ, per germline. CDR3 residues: CASTPDGQLGYEQYF. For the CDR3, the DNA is TGCGCCAGCACCCCTGACGGGCAACTGGGCTACGAGCAGTACTTC.

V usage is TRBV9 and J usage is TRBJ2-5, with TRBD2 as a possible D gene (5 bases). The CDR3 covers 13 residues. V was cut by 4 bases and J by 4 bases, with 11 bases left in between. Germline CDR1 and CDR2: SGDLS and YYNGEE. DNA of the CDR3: TGTGCCAGCAGCCCTCCACGGGGAGAGACCCAGTACTTC. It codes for CASSPPRGETQYF.

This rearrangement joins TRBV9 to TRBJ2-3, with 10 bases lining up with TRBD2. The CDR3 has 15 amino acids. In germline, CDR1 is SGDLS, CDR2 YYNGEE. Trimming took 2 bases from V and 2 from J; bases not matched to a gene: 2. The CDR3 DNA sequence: TGTGCCAGCAGCGTTGGACTAGCGGCCACAGATACGCAGTATTTT. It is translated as CASSVGLAATDTQYF.

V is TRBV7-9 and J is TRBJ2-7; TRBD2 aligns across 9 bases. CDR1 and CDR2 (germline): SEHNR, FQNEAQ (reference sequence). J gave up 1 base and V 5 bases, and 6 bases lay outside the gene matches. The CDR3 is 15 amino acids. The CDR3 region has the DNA TGTGCCAGCAGCCAAAGGCGGGGGGGGTCCTACGAGCAGTACTTC. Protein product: CASSQRRGGSYEQYF. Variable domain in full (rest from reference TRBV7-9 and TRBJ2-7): DTGVSQNPRHKITKRGQNVTFRCDPISEHNRLYWYRQTLGQGPEFLTYFQNEAQLEKSRLLSDRFSAERPKGSFSTLEIQRTEQGDSAMYLCASSQRRGGSYEQYFGPGTRLTVT.

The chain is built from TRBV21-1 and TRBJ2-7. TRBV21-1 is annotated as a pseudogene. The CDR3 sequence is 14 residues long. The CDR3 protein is CASSNLPDGYEQYF. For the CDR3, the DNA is TGTGCCAGCAGCAACTTACCGGACGGCTACGAGCAGTACTTC.

The CDR3 region is CASSLDLGEGAEAFF. The CDR3, as DNA: TGCGCCAGCAGCTTGGATCTGGGGGAGGGCGCTGAAGCTTTCTTT. The chain joins TRBV5-1 to TRBJ1-1; tentatively, D is TRBD1 (5 bases). Germline CDR1 is SGHRS and CDR2 is YFSETQ. V was clipped by 0 bases and J by 6 bases, with 15 bases between them. This CDR3 spans 15 amino acids.

DNA for the CDR3: TGTGCCAGCAGCTCGGGACTAGCGGGCCTGAACACCGGGGAGCTGTTTTTT. This codes for CASSSGLAGLNTGELFF. This sequence joins TRBV7-2 and TRBJ2-2; 12 nucleotides match TRBD2. This CDR3 comprises 17 residues. Germline CDR1 is SGHTA and CDR2 is FQGNSA. The junction had 4 bases not matched to a gene; V was cut back by 4 bases and J by 1 base. The whole variable domain, remainder taken from reference TRBV7-2 and TRBJ2-2, is GAGVSQSPSNKVTEKGKDVELRCDPISGHTALYWYRQSLGQGLEFLIYFQGNSAPDKSGLPSDRFSAERTGGSVSTLTIQRTQQEDSAVYLCASSSGLAGLNTGELFFGEGSRLTVL.

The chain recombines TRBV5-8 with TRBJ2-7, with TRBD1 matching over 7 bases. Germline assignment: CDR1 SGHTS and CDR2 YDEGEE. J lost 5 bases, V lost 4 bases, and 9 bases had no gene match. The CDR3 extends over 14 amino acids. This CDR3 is CASSPAMTGNEQYF. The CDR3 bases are TGTGCCAGCAGCCCCGCCATGACAGGGAACGAGCAGTACTTC.

CDR3 nucleotide sequence: TGCAGTGCTGGAAAAGAGACCCAGTACTTC. Translating gives CSAGKETQYF. The chain employs TRBV20-1 and TRBJ2-5; unclear D gene. Germline V gene data show CDR1 as DFQATT and CDR2 as SNEGSKA (reference sequence). The germline V and J ends were trimmed by 5 bases and 3 bases, with 4 bases remaining between them. This CDR3 region has 10 residues.

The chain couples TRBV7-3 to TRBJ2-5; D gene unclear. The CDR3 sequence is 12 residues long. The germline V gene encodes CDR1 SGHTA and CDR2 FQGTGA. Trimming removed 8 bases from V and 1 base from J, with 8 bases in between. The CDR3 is CASGNSQETQYF. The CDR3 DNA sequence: TGTGCCAGCGGGAACAGCCAAGAGACCCAGTACTTC.

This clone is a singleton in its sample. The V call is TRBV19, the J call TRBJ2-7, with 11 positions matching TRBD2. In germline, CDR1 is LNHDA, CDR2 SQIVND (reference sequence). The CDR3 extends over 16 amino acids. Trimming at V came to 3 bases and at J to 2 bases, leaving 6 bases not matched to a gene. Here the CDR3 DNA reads TGTGCCAGTAGTATGGGAACTAGCGGGAGTACCTACGAGCAGTACTTC. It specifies CASSMGTSGSTYEQYF. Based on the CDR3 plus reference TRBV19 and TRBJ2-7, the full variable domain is DGGITQSPKYLFRKEGQNVTLSCEQNLNHDAMYWYRQDPGQGLRLIYYSQIVNDFQKGDIAEGYSVSREKKESFPLTVTSAQKNPTAFYLCASSMGTSGSTYEQYFGPGTRLTVT.

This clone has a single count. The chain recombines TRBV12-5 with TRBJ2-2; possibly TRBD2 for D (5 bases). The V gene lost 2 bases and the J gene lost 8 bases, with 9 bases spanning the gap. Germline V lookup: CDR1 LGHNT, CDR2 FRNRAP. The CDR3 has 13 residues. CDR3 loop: CASGLRESGELFF. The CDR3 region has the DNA TGTGCTAGTGGTTTGAGGGAGTCGGGGGAGCTGTTTTTT.

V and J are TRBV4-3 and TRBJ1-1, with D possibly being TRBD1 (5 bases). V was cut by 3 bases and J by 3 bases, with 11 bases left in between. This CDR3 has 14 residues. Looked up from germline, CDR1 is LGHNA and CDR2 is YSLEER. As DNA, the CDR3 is TGCGCCAGCAGCCAGGGGGTGCGGGACACTGAAGCTTTCTTT. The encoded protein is CASSQGVRDTEAFF.

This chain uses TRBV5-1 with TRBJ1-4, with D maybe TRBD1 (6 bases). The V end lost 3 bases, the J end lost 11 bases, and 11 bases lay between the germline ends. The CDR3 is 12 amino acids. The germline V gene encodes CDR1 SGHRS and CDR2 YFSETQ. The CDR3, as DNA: TGCGCCAGCAGCTCGGAAGGGGGGAAACTGTTTTTT. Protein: CASSSEGGKLFF.

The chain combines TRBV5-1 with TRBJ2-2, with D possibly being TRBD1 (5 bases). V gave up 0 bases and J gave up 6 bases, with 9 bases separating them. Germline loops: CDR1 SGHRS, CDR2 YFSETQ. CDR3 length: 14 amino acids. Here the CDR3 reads CASSLEGWAGELFF. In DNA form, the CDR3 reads TGCGCCAGCAGCTTGGAGGGGTGGGCCGGGGAGCTGTTTTTT.

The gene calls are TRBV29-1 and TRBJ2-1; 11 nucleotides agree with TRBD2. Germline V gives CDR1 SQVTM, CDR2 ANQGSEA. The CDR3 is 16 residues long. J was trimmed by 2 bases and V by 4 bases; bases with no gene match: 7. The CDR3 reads CSVGSRLAGPYNEQFF. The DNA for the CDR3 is TGCAGCGTTGGTTCGAGACTAGCGGGACCCTACAATGAGCAGTTCTTC.

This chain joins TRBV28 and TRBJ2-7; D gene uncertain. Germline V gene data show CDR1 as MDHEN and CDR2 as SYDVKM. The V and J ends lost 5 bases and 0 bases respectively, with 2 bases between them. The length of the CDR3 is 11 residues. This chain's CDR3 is CASSDSYEQYF. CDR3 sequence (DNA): TGTGCCAGCAGTGACTCCTACGAGCAGTACTTC.

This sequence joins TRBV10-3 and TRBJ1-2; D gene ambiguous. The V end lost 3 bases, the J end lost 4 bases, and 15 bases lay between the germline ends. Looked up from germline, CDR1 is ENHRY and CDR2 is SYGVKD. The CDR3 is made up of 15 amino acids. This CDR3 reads CAISEGSGGGYGYTF. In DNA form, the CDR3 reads TGTGCCATCAGTGAAGGAAGTGGCGGCGGCTATGGCTACACCTTC.

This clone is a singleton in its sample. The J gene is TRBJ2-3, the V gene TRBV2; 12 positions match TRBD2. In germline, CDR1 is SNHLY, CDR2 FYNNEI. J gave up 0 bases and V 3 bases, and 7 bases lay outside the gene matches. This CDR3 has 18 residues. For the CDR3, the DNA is TGTGCCAGCAGTGATGGACTAGCGGGATTTATTAGCACAGATACGCAGTATTTT. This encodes CASSDGLAGFISTDTQYF.

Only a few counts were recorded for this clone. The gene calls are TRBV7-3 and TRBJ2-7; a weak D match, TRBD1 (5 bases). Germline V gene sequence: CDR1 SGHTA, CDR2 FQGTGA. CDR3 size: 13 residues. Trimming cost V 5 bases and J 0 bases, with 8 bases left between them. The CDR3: CASSLDSSYEQYF. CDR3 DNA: TGTGCCAGCAGCCTCGACAGCTCCTACGAGCAGTACTTC.

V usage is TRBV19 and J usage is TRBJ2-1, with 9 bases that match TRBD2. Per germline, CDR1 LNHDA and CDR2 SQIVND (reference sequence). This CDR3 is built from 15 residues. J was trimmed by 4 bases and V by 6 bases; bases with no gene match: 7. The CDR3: CASSQTSGDYNEQFF. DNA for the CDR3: TGTGCCAGTAGCCAGACTAGCGGAGATTACAATGAGCAGTTCTTC.

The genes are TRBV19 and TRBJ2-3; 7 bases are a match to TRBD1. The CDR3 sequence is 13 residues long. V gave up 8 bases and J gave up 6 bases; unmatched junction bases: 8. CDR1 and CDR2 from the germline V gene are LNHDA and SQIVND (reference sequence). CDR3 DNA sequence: TGTGCCAGTTCCGGACAGGCATATGATACGCAGTATTTT. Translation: CASSGQAYDTQYF. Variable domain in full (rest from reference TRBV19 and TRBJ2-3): DGGITQSPKYLFRKEGQNVTLSCEQNLNHDAMYWYRQDPGQGLRLIYYSQIVNDFQKGDIAEGYSVSREKKESFPLTVTSAQKNPTAFYLCASSGQAYDTQYFGPGTRLTVL.

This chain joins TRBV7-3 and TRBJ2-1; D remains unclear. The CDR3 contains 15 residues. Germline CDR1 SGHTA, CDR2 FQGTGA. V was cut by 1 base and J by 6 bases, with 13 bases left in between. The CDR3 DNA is TGTGCCAGCAGCTTAATCTCGTCTCCCCCCAATGAGCAGTTCTTC. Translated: CASSLISSPPNEQFF. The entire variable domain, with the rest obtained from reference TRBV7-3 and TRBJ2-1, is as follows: GAGVSQTPSNKVTEKGKYVELRCDPISGHTALYWYRQSLGQGPEFLIYFQGTGAADDSGLPNDRFFAVRPEGSVSTLKIQRTERGDSAVYLCASSLISSPPNEQFFGPGTRLTVL.

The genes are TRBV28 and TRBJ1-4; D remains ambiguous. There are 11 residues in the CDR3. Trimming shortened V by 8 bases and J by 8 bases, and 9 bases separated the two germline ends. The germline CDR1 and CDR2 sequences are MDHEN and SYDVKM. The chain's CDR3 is CASHAQEKLFF. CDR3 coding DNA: TGTGCCAGCCACGCCCAGGAAAAACTGTTTTTT.